This T cell receptor beta chain is drawn from a study of blood T cell repertoires in COVID-19. For the study at large: Researchers got acute and convalescent COVID-19 samples from the United States, Italy and Spain.

Authors' methods: Estimated nucleated cell counts came from reference gene primer amplification. Measured with immunoSEQ multiplex PCR; TCRdb has only the in-frame clones, and not every one. V and J calls plus clone size are reproduced from that table; the DNA served to infer D and trimming. The table records 200,000 or so clones, about 86% of them present only once. Germline loops: CDR1 SGHKS, CDR2 YYEKEE (reference sequence). The junction had 5 bases not matched to a gene; V was cut back by 2 bases and J by 4 bases. The CDR3 runs to 14 residues. The sequenced sample was peripheral blood. J is TRBJ1-1 and V is TRBV5-5; 7 nucleotides line up with TRBD1. The receptor comes from a woman aged 55-69 years with acute or convalescent COVID-19. CDR3 protein: CASSLRGQGTEAFF. In DNA form, the CDR3 reads TGTGCCAGCAGCTTAAGGGGGCAGGGCACTGAAGCTTTCTTT.